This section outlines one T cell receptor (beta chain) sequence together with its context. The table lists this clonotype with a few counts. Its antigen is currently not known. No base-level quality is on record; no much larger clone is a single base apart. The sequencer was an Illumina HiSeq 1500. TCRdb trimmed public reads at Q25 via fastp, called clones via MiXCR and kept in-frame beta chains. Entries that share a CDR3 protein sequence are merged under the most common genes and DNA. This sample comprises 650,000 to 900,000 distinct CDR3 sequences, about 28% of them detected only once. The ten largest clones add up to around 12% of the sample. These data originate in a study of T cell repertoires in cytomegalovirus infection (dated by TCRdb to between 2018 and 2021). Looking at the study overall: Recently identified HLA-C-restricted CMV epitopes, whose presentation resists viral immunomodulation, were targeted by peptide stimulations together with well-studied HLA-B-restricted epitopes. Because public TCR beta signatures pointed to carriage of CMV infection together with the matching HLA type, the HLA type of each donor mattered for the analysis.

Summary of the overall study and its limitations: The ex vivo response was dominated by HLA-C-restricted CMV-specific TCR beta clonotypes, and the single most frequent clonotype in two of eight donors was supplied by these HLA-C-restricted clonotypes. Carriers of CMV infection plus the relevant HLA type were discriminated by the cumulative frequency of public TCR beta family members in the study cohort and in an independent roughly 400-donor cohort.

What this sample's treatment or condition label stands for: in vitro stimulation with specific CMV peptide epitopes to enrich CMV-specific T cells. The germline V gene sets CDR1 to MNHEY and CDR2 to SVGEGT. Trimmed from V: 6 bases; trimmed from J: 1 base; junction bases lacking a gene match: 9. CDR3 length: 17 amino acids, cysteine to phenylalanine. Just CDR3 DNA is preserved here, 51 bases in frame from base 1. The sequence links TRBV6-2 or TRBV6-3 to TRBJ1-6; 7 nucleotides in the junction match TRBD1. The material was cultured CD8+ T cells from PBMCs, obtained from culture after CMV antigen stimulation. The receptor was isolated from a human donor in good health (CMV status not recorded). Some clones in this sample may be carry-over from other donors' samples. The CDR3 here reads CASRAGTVESYNSPLHF. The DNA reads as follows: TGTGCCAGCAGAGCCGGGACAGTTGAATCCTATAATTCACCCCTCCACTTT.